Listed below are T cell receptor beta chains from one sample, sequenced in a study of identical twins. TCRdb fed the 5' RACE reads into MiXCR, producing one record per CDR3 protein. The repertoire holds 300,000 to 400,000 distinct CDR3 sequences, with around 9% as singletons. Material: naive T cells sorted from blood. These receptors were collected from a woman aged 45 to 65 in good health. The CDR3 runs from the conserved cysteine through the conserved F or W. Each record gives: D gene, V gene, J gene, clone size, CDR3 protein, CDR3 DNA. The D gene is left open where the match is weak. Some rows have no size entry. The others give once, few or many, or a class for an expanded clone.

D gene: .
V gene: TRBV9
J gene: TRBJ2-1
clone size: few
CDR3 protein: CASSVEKNAYNEQFF
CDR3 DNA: TGTGCCAGCAGCGTAGAAAAGAACGCGTACAATGAGCAGTTCTTC

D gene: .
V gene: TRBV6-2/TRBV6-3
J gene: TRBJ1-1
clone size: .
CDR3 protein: CASSYTGGRSEAFF
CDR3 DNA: TGTGCCAGCAGTTACACCGGGGGGAGATCTGAAGCTTTCTTT

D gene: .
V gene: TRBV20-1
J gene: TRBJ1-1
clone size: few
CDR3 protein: CSARGLTEAFF
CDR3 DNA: TGCAGTGCTAGAGGGCTCACTGAAGCTTTCTTT

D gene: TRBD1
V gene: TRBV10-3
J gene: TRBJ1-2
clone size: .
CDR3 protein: CAISTSTGRGYTF
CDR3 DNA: TGTGCCATCAGTACGTCGACAGGGCGGGGCTACACCTTC

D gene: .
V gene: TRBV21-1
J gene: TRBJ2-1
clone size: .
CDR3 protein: CASSKVGAERSYNEQFF
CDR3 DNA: TGTGCCAGCAGCAAAGTAGGGGCGGAACGCTCCTACAATGAGCAGTTCTTC

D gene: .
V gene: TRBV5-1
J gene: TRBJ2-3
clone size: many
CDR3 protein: CASSLGGAEVDTQYF
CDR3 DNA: TGCGCCAGCAGCTTGGGGGGCGCGGAGGTAGATACGCAGTATTTT

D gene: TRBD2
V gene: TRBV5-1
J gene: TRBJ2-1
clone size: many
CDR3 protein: CASSLGPGGGLSEQFF
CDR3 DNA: TGCGCCAGCAGCTTGGGGCCGGGAGGAGGATTATCTGAGCAGTTCTTC

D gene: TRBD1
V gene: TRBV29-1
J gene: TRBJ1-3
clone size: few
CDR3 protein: CSARTGGNTIYF
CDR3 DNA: TGCAGCGCCAGGACAGGTGGAAACACCATATATTTT

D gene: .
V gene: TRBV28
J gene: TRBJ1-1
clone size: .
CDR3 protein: CASSPTGLPRTEAFF
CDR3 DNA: TGTGCCAGCAGTCCAACAGGGCTCCCCAGGACTGAAGCTTTCTTT

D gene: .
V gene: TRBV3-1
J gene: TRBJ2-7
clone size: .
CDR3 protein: CASSQTGYEQYF
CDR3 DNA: TGTGCCAGCAGCCAAACGGGCTACGAGCAGTACTTC

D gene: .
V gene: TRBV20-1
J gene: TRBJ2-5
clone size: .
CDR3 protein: CSASSPSSVIQETQYF
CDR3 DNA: TGCAGTGCTAGTAGTCCATCCAGTGTGATACAAGAGACCCAGTACTTC

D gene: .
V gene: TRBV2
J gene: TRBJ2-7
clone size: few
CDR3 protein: CASSEGWGQTYEQYF
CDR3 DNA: TGTGCCAGCAGTGAGGGATGGGGTCAAACCTACGAGCAGTACTTC

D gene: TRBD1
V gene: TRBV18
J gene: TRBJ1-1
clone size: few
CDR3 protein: CASSPQQGWYTEAFF
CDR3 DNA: TGTGCCAGCTCACCACAACAGGGGTGGTACACTGAAGCTTTCTTT

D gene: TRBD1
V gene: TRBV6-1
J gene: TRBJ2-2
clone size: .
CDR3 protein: CASSEHVTGATTGELFF
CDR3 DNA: TGTGCCAGCAGTGAACACGTCACAGGGGCGACCACCGGGGAGCTGTTTTTT

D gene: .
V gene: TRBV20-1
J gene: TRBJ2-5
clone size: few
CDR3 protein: CSARGFQETQYF
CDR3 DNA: TGCAGTGCTAGGGGCTTCCAAGAGACCCAGTACTTC

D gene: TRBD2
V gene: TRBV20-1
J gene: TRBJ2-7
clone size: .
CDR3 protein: CSARDPTSGRFEQYF
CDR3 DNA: TGCAGTGCTAGAGACCCGACTAGCGGGAGATTCGAGCAGTACTTC

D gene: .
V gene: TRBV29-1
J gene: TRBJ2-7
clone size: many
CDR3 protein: CSVSGRSAYEQYF
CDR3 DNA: TGCAGCGTCTCAGGGCGATCCGCCTACGAGCAGTACTTC

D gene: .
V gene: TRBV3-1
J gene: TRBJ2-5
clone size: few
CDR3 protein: CASSQESGQGMRTQYF
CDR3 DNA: TGTGCCAGCAGCCAAGAAAGTGGGCAGGGGATGCGGACCCAGTACTTC

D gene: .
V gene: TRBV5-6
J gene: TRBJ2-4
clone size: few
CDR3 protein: CASSLRWVEGKNIQYF
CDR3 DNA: TGTGCCAGCAGCTTGAGATGGGTTGAAGGCAAAAACATTCAGTACTTC

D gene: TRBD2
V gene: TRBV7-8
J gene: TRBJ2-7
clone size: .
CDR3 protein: CASRGAGSYEQYF
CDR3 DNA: TGTGCCAGCAGGGGAGCGGGATCCTACGAGCAGTACTTC

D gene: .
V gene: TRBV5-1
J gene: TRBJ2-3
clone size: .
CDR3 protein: CASRPSGGISTDTQYF
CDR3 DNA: TGCGCCAGCAGACCCTCGGGGGGCATAAGCACAGATACGCAGTATTTT

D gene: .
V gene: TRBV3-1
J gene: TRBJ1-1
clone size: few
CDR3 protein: CASSQVPGVNTEAFF
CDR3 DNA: TGTGCCAGCAGCCAAGTCCCAGGGGTGAACACTGAAGCTTTCTTT

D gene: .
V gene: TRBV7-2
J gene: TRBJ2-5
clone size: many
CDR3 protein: CASSSSGHNQETQYF
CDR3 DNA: TGTGCCAGCAGCTCATCGGGACACAACCAAGAGACCCAGTACTTC

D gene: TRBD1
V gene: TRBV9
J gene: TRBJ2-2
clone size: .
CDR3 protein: CASSARDRGRPGELFF
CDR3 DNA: TGTGCCAGCAGCGCCCGGGACAGGGGGCGGCCCGGGGAGCTGTTTTTT

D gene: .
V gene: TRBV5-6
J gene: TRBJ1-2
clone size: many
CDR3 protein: CASSLAEYGYTF
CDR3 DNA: TGTGCCAGCAGCTTGGCTGAATATGGCTACACCTTC

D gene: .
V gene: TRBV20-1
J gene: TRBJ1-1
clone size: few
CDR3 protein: CSARREGANTEAFF
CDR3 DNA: TGCAGTGCTAGGCGAGAGGGTGCGAACACTGAAGCTTTCTTT

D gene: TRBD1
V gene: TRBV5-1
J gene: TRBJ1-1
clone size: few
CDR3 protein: CASSLVRGLHTEAFF
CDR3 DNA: TGCGCCAGCAGCTTGGTCAGGGGGCTTCACACTGAAGCTTTCTTT

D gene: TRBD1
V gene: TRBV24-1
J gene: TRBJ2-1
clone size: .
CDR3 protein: CATAGTGGANEQFF
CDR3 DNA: TGTGCCACAGCCGGGACAGGGGGTGCCAATGAGCAGTTCTTC

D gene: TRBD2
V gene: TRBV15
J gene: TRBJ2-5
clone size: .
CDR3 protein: CATSSPLAGAGETQYF
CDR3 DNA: TGTGCCACCAGCAGTCCACTAGCGGGAGCGGGAGAGACCCAGTACTTC

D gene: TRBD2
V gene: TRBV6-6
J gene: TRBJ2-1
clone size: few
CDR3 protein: CASSYSSSGEGEQFF
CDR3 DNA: TGTGCCAGCAGTTACTCTAGTAGCGGGGAGGGTGAGCAGTTCTTC